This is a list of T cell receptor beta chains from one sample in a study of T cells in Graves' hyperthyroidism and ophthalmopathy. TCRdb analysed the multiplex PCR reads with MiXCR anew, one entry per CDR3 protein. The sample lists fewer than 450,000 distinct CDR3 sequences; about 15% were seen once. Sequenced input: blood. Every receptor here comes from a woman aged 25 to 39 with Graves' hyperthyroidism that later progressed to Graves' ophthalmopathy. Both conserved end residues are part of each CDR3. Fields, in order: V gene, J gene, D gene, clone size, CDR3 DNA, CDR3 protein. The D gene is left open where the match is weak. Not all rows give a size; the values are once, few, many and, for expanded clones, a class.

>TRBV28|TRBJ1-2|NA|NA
TGTGCCATTCAACCCCGGGGGGTAATCTATGGCTACACCTTC
CAIQPRGVIYGYTF
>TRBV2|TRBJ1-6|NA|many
TGTGCCAGCAGTGAACAGGCAGGGGCTTCACCCCTCCACTTT
CASSEQAGASPLHF
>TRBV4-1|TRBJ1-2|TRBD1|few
TGCGCCAGCAGCTCACGTACCGGGACAGGGGGGACTCATGGCTACACCTTC
CASSSRTGTGGTHGYTF
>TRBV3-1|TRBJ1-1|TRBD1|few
TGTGCCAGCAGCCTACAGGGGCTTCACACTGAAGCTTTCTTT
CASSLQGLHTEAFF
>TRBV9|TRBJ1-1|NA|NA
TGTGCCAGCAGCGTAGGGACACGGATGAACACTGAAGCTTTCTTT
CASSVGTRMNTEAFF
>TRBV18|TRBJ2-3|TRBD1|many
TGTGCCAGCTCGCCCGACAGGGCAGATACGCAGTATTTT
CASSPDRADTQYF
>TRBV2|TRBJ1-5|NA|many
TGTGCCAGCAGTGAGGGGGCCGCGGGCCAGCCCCAGCATTTT
CASSEGAAGQPQHF
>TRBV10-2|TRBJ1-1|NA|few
TGCGCCAGCAGTGAACAACTTACCACGACTGAAGCTTTCTTT
CASSEQLTTTEAFF
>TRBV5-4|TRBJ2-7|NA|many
TGTGCCAGCAGCTTGGAGCAGGGCAACGAGCAGTACTTC
CASSLEQGNEQYF
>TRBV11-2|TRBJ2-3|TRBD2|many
TGTGCCAGCAGCTGGGGACTAGCGGGAGCCCAAGATACGCAGTATTTT
CASSWGLAGAQDTQYF
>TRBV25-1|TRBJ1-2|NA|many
TGTGCCAGCAGTGAATATTCCCCAACAGACTATGGCTACACCTTC
CASSEYSPTDYGYTF
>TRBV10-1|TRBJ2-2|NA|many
TGCGCCAGCAGTGAGAGCGGATCAGGCGTCTACACCGGGGAGCTGTTTTTT
CASSESGSGVYTGELFF
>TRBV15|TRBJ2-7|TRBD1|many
TGTGCCACCAGCGGACAGGGCTACGAGCAGTACTTC
CATSGQGYEQYF
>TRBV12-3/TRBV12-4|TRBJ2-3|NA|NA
TGTGCCACAAGTTGGGATACGCAGTATTTT
CATSWDTQYF
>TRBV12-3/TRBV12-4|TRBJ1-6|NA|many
TGTGCCAGCAGTTTAGGAGGGTTGATCGCTAATTCACCCCTCCACTTT
CASSLGGLIANSPLHF
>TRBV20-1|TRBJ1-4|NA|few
TGCAGTGCTAGAGATAGGAAGGAAAAACTGTTTTTT
CSARDRKEKLFF
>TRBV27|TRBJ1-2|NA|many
TGTGCCAGCAGTCTCACCCCCCCAGGGCTGGGGGGCTACACCTTC
CASSLTPPGLGGYTF